This TCR beta chain was profiled in a study of cytomegalovirus exposure and HLA in healthy donors. V lost 1 base, J lost 3 bases, and 6 bases stayed unmatched. The CDR3 loop spans 14 amino acids. CDR1 and CDR2 (germline): GTSNPN, SVGIG (reference sequence). The PCR was carried out with 60 Vbeta primers and 13 Jbeta primers. Repertoires were generated with immunoSEQ multiplex PCR, while TCRdb's copy carries only in-frame clones and drops some. Here the sample spans just over 150,000 clones, around four fifths being singletons. The gene calls are TRBV30 and TRBJ2-7; 7 bases are shared with TRBD2. The clonotype originates from a man younger than 35 in good health and CMV-seronegative. The sample consisted of PBMCs. The CDR3 region has the DNA TGTGCCTGGAGTGAGTTGGGGGAGGGCTACGAGCAGTACTTC. Encoded protein: CAWSELGEGYEQYF.